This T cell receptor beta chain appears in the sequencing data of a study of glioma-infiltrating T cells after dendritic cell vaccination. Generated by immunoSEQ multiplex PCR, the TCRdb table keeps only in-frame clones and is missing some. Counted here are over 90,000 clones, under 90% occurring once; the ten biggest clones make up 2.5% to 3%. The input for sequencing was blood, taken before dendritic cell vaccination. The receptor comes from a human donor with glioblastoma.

The CDR3 nucleotides read TGTGCCAGCAGTTACAACAGGGTGGAGCAGCCCCAGCATTTT. Translated, it gives CASSYNRVEQPQHF. The V and J genes are TRBV6-6 and TRBJ1-5, with D perhaps TRBD1 (6 bases). There are 14 residues in the CDR3. The ends were cut back, 2 bases at V and 7 bases at J, with 12 bases in the middle. Germline CDR1 is MNHNY and CDR2 is SVGAGI (reference sequence).